This TCR beta chain emerged from a study of blood T cell repertoires in COVID-19. Data came from immunoSEQ multiplex PCR; TCRdb stores just in-frame clones and leaves some out. This table holds around 250,000 clones, over 75% found once. Germline assignment: CDR1 MGHRA and CDR2 YSYEKL. The trim removed 3 bases at V and 0 bases at J, leaving 8 bases unmatched. This CDR3 contains 18 residues. The source of this sequence is a man aged 50 to 59 with active or convalescent COVID-19. The chain carries TRBV4-1 and TRBJ2-1, with 10 bases that match TRBD1. Source material: peripheral blood. The CDR3 coding sequence is TGCGCCAGCAGCCACCGGGACAGGGGATCCCTCTCCTACAATGAGCAGTTCTTC. It is translated as CASSHRDRGSLSYNEQFF.